This T cell receptor beta chain came from a study of T cells in Graves' hyperthyroidism and ophthalmopathy. The CDR3 regions of TCR beta were amplified from RNA transcripts. The HTBI set primed first-round TCR CDR3 RT-PCR. MiXCR, applied by TCRdb to the multiplex PCR reads, yields one record per CDR3 protein. Altogether hundreds of thousands of distinct CDR3 sequences are present, roughly 20% being singletons, with the ten largest covering 34%. At least ten counts were recorded for this clonotype. The germline CDR1 and CDR2 sequences are LGHDT and YNNKEL (reference sequence). The trim removed 1 base at V and 3 bases at J, leaving 4 bases unmatched. This CDR3 is 15 amino acids long.

The receptor comes from a man aged 25 to 40 with Graves' ophthalmopathy. The rearrangement joins TRBV3-1 to TRBJ2-7; TRBD1 agrees at 9 bases. The sample comprised blood. Here the CDR3 DNA reads TGTGCCAGCAGCCAAGTGACAGGGGGGAGCTACGAGCAGTACTTC. This sequence encodes CASSQVTGGSYEQYF.